The 13 T cell receptor beta chains reported below all come from one sample, sequenced in a study of T-cell memory formation after mild COVID-19. Using its own MiXCR run on the 5' RACE reads, TCRdb lists one record per CDR3 protein. The repertoire holds about 200,000 distinct CDR3 sequences, with roughly 10% as singletons. The sequencing sample was made of PBMCs or a T cell subset sorted from them (not recorded which). The receptors were sampled from a man in his late teens or twenties who had mild COVID-19 (a few samples of this study predate the infection). Cell type and time point are not known.

This clonotype was counted between two and nine times. The chain combines TRBV16 with TRBJ2-7; TRBD1 is a possible D gene (6 bases). This CDR3 is built from 14 residues. V was clipped by 2 bases and J by 3 bases, with 11 bases between them. Per the germline V gene, CDR1 is KGHSY and CDR2 is FQNENV. As DNA, the CDR3 is TGTGCCAGCAGCCAACGGTGGGGGCTCTACGAGCAGTACTTC. Translating it yields CASSQRWGLYEQYF.

The V and J genes are TRBV6-5 and TRBJ2-4; TRBD1 or TRBD2 may be the D gene (5 bases each). The CDR3 spans 17 residues. Germline CDR1 reads MNHEY; CDR2 reads SVGAGI. Trimming removed 0 bases at V and 0 bases at J, with 12 bases between. The CDR3 coding sequence is TGTGCCAGCAGTTACTCCGGGGCGGAGGTAGCCAAAAACATTCAGTACTTC. Protein: CASSYSGAEVAKNIQYF.

In its sample, this clonotype was seen many times. This sequence joins TRBV5-1 and TRBJ2-7; 9 positions match TRBD2. The germline CDR1 and CDR2 sequences are SGHRS and YFSETQ. V was pared by 3 bases and J by 3 bases, with 7 bases of the junction left unmatched. CDR3 length: 15 residues. The CDR3 loop reads CASSWDSGGSYEQYF. In DNA form, the CDR3 reads TGCGCCAGCAGCTGGGATAGCGGGGGCAGCTACGAGCAGTACTTC.

V gene TRBV7-2 combines with J gene TRBJ2-7; TRBD1 matches at 11 bases. J lost 3 bases, V lost 5 bases, and 6 bases had no gene match. The CDR3 consists of 15 residues. CDR1 and CDR2 from the germline V gene are SGHTA and FQGNSA. The CDR3 reads CASSPRGQGDYEQYV. In DNA form, the CDR3 reads TGTGCCAGCAGCCCACGGGGACAGGGGGACTACGAGCAGTACGTC.

This clonotype showed up many times. The chain has TRBV6-5 and TRBJ2-3, with TRBD2 matching over 11 bases. The germline gives CDR1 MNHEY, CDR2 SVGAGI. V trimming: 6 bases; J trimming: 6 bases; junction bases outside the gene matches: 5. CDR3 length equals 14 residues. DNA of the CDR3: TGTGCCAGCAGCGTAGCGGGGGGGCAGGATACGCAGTATTTT. This sequence encodes CASSVAGGQDTQYF.

This clonotype occurred many times. The V call is TRBV24-1, the J call TRBJ2-1; unclear D gene. Trimming removed 4 bases at V and 12 bases at J, with 9 bases between. Per germline, CDR1 KGHDR and CDR2 SFDVKD. The CDR3 runs to 11 residues. CDR3 residues: CATSDGSGQFF. The CDR3 nucleotides read TGTGCCACCAGTGACGGAAGTGGGCAGTTCTTC.

This clonotype showed up many times. The gene calls are TRBV10-3 and TRBJ2-1, with 7 bases that match TRBD2. Germline V CDR1 and CDR2: ENHRY, SYGVKD. The V gene end was trimmed by 1 base and the J gene end by 6 bases; junction bases not matched to a gene: 0. This CDR3 is 13 amino acids long. This chain's CDR3 is CAISEWGGNEQFF. For the CDR3, the DNA is TGTGCCATCAGTGAGTGGGGGGGCAATGAGCAGTTCTTC.

The CDR3 spells CASSYHGSAGGYEQYF. DNA for the CDR3: TGTGCCAGCAGTTACCACGGGTCCGCTGGGGGATACGAGCAGTACTTC. The gene calls are TRBV6-6 and TRBJ2-7; D possibly matches TRBD1 or TRBD2 (5 bases each). The CDR3 runs to 16 residues. Germline CDR1 reads MNHNY; CDR2 reads SVGAGI (reference sequence). Trimming took off 2 bases at V and 4 bases at J, with 18 bases between the two ends.

This clonotype was counted only a few times. The V and J genes are TRBV5-1 and TRBJ2-3; perhaps TRBD1 as D (5 bases). The V end lost 2 bases, the J end lost 2 bases, and 18 bases lay between the germline ends. Germline V gene data show CDR1 as SGHRS and CDR2 as YFSETQ. This CDR3 has 17 residues. CDR3 amino acids: CASSLSTAPATTDTQYF. The CDR3 coding sequence is TGCGCCAGCAGCTTATCGACAGCGCCCGCAACCACAGATACGCAGTATTTT. The complete variable domain, with remaining parts taken from reference TRBV5-1 and TRBJ2-3, reads KAGVTQTPRYLIKTRGQQVTLSCSPISGHRSVSWYQQTPGQGLQFLFEYFSETQRNKGNFPGRFSGRQFSNSRSEMNVSTLELGDSALYLCASSLSTAPATTDTQYFGPGTRLTVL.

There are a few counts of this clonotype. The chain carries TRBV18 and TRBJ1-1; no reliable D call. V lost 3 bases to trimming and J lost 4 bases, with 9 bases between them. The CDR3 runs 13 residues. The germline CDR1 and CDR2 sequences are KGHSH and LQKENI. The CDR3 DNA reads as TGTGCCAGCTCACCGAGACATGGCACTGAAGCTTTCTTT. It translates to CASSPRHGTEAFF. Full variable domain (missing parts from reference TRBV18 and TRBJ1-1): NAGVMQNPRHLVRRRGQEARLRCSPMKGHSHVYWYRQLPEEGLKFMVYLQKENIIDESGMPKERFSAEFPKEGPSILRIQQVVRGDSAAYFCASSPRHGTEAFFGQGTRLTVV.

Comments on this clonotype: One end of the junction fails to match germline, which may point to a read error. The chain couples TRBV6-5 to TRBJ1-6, with D possibly matching TRBD1 (6 bases). Looked up from germline, CDR1 is MNHEY and CDR2 is SVGAGI. This CDR3 region has 15 residues. CDR3 nucleotides: TGTGCCAGCAGTTCCGGGACACCCTATAATTCACCCATCCACTTT. It yields the protein CASSSGTPYNSPIHF.

This chain uses TRBV20-1 with TRBJ1-3; 7 bases are shared with TRBD1. The CDR3 consists of 13 residues. Losses at the gene ends were 6 bases for V and 4 bases for J; bases not matched to a gene: 6. Germline V lookup: CDR1 DFQATT, CDR2 SNEGSKA (reference sequence). CDR3 coding DNA: TGCAGTGCGCCGGGACAGTGGGGAAACACCATATATTTT. Residues: CSAPGQWGNTIYF.

A few counts support this clonotype. The chain employs TRBV12-3 or TRBV12-4 and TRBJ1-5; D is perhaps TRBD1 (6 bases). The CDR3 is 15 amino acids. The V and J ends lost 0 bases and 7 bases respectively, with 13 bases between them. CDR3 sequence reads: CASSLAQGLEQPQHF. The CDR3 DNA follows: TGTGCCAGCAGTTTAGCGCAGGGGTTGGAGCAGCCCCAGCATTTT.